The source of this T cell receptor beta chain is a study of T cell repertoires in ileal Crohn's disease. Time point described: neoterminal ileum biopsy at postoperative endoscopy, about 6 months after surgery. Assay used: immunoSEQ multiplex PCR; TCRdb lists only in-frame clones, some missing. This sample has approximately 7,400 clones, with around four fifths found just once. Trimming removed 4 bases at V and 2 bases at J, with 9 bases between. The length of the CDR3 is 14 residues. The germline CDR1 and CDR2 sequences are SNHLY and FYNNEI. The sample consisted of ileal tissue. This sequence joins TRBV2 and TRBJ1-5; no clear D. The clonotype comes from an adult with Crohn's disease. CDR3 amino acids: CASSGDIGNQPQHF. DNA of the CDR3: TGTGCCAGCAGTGGCGATATAGGCAATCAGCCCCAGCATTTT.